This TCR beta chain was recorded in a study of blood T cell repertoires in COVID-19. As originally analysed: Scientists estimated how many nucleated cells there were by amplifying reference gene primers. Clones were sequenced by immunoSEQ multiplex PCR, and TCRdb holds only the in-frame ones, with some missing. For V, J and clone size, that table is used; D and trimming come from the DNA. This table has about 210,000 clones, 80% appearing once. The V and J ends lost 7 bases and 5 bases, in that order; junction bases with no gene match: 10. Germline loops: CDR1 SGHRS, CDR2 YFSETQ. The CDR3 consists of 14 residues. Participants reported their clinical history, and cohort assignment relied on those reports.

The chain has TRBV5-1 and TRBJ2-5; 8 bases align to TRBD1. This sequence was found in a man between 25 and 39 years old with acute COVID-19. Sequencing was done on a sample of PBMCs or T cells enriched from blood (not recorded which). CDR3 loop: CASGPQGVGETQYF. As DNA, the CDR3 is TGCGCCAGCGGTCCACAGGGGGTGGGTGAGACCCAGTACTTC.